Described below is a single T cell receptor (beta chain) sequence and its context. Its antigen is as yet unknown. The sample originates from a study of cytomegalovirus exposure and HLA in healthy donors. Across the study: There were 65 million to 85 million unique TCRs (from HLA-typed donors) in an early data release. Of roughly 400 genotyped donors, about 81% grouped in the Caucasian-associated ancestry cluster. General study results and limits: Follow-up analysis found HLA locus-dependent TCR association rates, highest for DRB1 and lowest for HLA-C. 87-base-pair reads could not separate some V segments, including TRBV6-2 and TRBV6-3.

A multiplex PCR was run with 60 Vbeta primers and 13 Jbeta primers. The repertoire was sequenced with immunoSEQ multiplex PCR; TCRdb's copy has only in-frame clones and lacks some. The sample has about 120,000 clones, roughly 80% seen once; the top ten hold under 2.5%. V shed 0 bases and J shed 2 bases, with 12 bases lying between them. Germline V gene data show CDR1 as SGHRS and CDR2 as YFSETQ. This CDR3 comprises 16 residues. The chain uses TRBV5-1 and TRBJ2-1; perhaps TRBD1 as D (5 bases). The sample taken for sequencing was PBMCs. This receptor was taken from a man aged 25 to 45 in good health and CMV-seronegative. CDR3 in DNA: TGCGCCAGCAGCTTGGGGGCAGGGCTGGCCTACAATGAGCAGTTCTTC. Translating it yields CASSLGAGLAYNEQFF.